The 26 T cell receptor beta chains below come from one sample, sequenced in a study of T cell responses to AZD1222 COVID-19 vaccine (dated by TCRdb to the early 2020s). This specimen's time point label, interpreted: about 28 days (+/-7) after the second vaccine dose. Library preparation used the immunoSEQ multiplex PCR assay. In TCRdb, the immuneACCESS table is reduced to in-frame sequences with V and J assigned. These tables do not hold every clone; where another copy was compared, an unresolved V gene accounts for under half, and the others remain unexplained. In this sample the table shows about 150,000 clones, 90% of which occur a single time. The top ten constitute approximately 5.9% of the sample. Material: peripheral blood, obtained 28 days after the second AZD1222 dose. Every receptor here comes from an adult who received the AZD1222 COVID-19 vaccine.

This chain joins TRBV29-1 and TRBJ2-1; D unresolved. V lost 0 bases to trimming and J lost 3 bases, with 12 bases between them. The CDR3 contains 15 residues. CDR1 is SQVTM, CDR2 ANQGSEA, per germline. CDR3 nucleotides: TGCAGCGTTGAAGATACCGGGCTCGGCTACAATGAGCAGTTCTTC. Translation gives CSVEDTGLGYNEQFF.

The genes are TRBV4-1 and TRBJ2-3; 9 nucleotides align to TRBD2. The V and J ends lost 4 bases and 6 bases, in that order; junction bases with no gene match: 2. The CDR3 sequence is 13 residues long. Germline CDR1 reads MGHRA; CDR2 reads YSYEKL. The CDR3 DNA is TGCGCCAGCAGCCTAGGGACTAGCGATACGCAGTATTTT. Its protein is CASSLGTSDTQYF.

This sequence joins TRBV6-5 and TRBJ1-5; 8 positions match TRBD1. V lost 2 bases and J lost 7; bases outside the gene matches: 1. This CDR3 spans 13 amino acids. The V gene's germline CDR1 is MNHEY and CDR2 SVGAGI. The CDR3 sequence is CASSYAGGQPQHF. DNA for the CDR3: TGTGCCAGCAGTTACGCAGGGGGCCAGCCCCAGCATTTT.

This clone was observed a single time. The gene calls are TRBV5-1 and TRBJ2-5; 10 bases line up with TRBD2. Germline CDR1 SGHRS, CDR2 YFSETQ. The junction had 11 bases not matched to a gene; V was cut back by 5 bases and J by 4 bases. The CDR3 has 16 residues. CDR3 nucleotide sequence: TGCGCCAGCAGGGGAGGAGCGGGGGGGCCGGTAGAGACCCAGTACTTC. It is translated as CASRGGAGGPVETQYF.

The rearrangement links TRBV5-1 to TRBJ1-3; 7 bases are a match to TRBD1. V lost 4 bases, J lost 1 base, and 11 bases stayed unmatched. CDR3 length: 17 residues. The V gene's germline CDR1 is SGHRS and CDR2 YFSETQ. CDR3 sequence reads: CASSPIVTGLSGNTIYF. DNA of the CDR3: TGCGCCAGCAGCCCTATTGTGACAGGGTTGTCTGGAAACACCATATATTTT.

This chain links TRBV27 with TRBJ1-6; a possible D gene is TRBD1 (6 bases). The CDR3 has 16 residues. Germline V lookup: CDR1 MNHEY, CDR2 SMNVEV (reference sequence). Trimming removed 4 bases from V and 9 bases from J, with 19 bases in between. CDR3: CASSSLTGMLRSPLHF. The CDR3 nucleotides are TGTGCCAGCAGTTCCCTTACAGGGATGCTGCGTTCACCCCTCCACTTT.

The rearrangement joins TRBV7-9 to TRBJ2-3, with TRBD1 matching 7 bases. V shed 5 bases and J 2 bases; nucleotides not matched to a gene: 4. This CDR3 is built from 14 residues. Germline CDR1 is SEHNR and CDR2 is FQNEAQ (reference sequence). Here the CDR3 reads CASSPTGYTDTQYF. In DNA, the CDR3 is TGTGCCAGCAGCCCGACAGGGTACACAGATACGCAGTATTTT.

The rearrangement uses TRBV11-3 and TRBJ1-1, with 10 bases that match TRBD1. With 3 bases clipped from V and 3 bases from J, the junction kept 1 base outside the gene matches. Germline CDR1 SGHNT, CDR2 YENEEA. The CDR3 runs to 14 residues. In nucleotides, the CDR3 is TGTGCCAGCAGCTTGACAGGGGGCCACACTGAAGCTTTCTTT. Its protein product is CASSLTGGHTEAFF. The whole variable domain, filled in from reference TRBV11-3 and TRBJ1-1, reads EAGVVQSPRYKIIEKKQPVAFWCNPISGHNTLYWYLQNLGQGPELLIRYENEEAVDDSQLPKDRFSAERLKGVDSTLKIQPAELGDSAVYLCASSLTGGHTEAFFGQGTRLTVV.

V is TRBV21-1 and J is TRBJ1-2; the table assigns TRBD1, which was not confirmed against the DNA. TRBV21-1 is designated a pseudogene. The CDR3 consists of 14 residues. The CDR3 region is CASSKVSAGNGYTF. In nucleotides, the CDR3 is TGTGCCAGCAGCAAAGTGTCGGCAGGGAATGGCTACACCTTC.

A single count supports this clone. Additional DNA sequences in this sample encode the identical CDR3. This chain joins TRBV7-2 and TRBJ1-5, with a weak D call TRBD1 (6 bases). Germline CDR1 reads SGHTA; CDR2 reads FQGNSA. The V gene lost 2 bases and the J gene lost 4 bases, with 9 bases spanning the gap. CDR3 length: 14 residues. CDR3 loop: CASSLQGSNQPQHF. CDR3 bases: TGTGCCAGCAGCTTACAGGGGTCGAATCAGCCCCAGCATTTT.

CDR3 DNA sequence: TGTGCCAGCAGCTCAGCAGGGTACGGTGAAGCTTTCTTT. Translating gives CASSSAGYGEAFF. The gene calls are TRBV7-2 and TRBJ1-1; D perhaps matches TRBD1 (5 bases). The CDR3 totals 13 residues. Trimming cost V 4 bases and J 7 bases, with 13 bases left between them. Germline loops: CDR1 SGHTA, CDR2 FQGNSA.

The table lists this clone with a few counts. The chain has TRBV2 and TRBJ2-7; 7 bases map to TRBD2. Germline V lookup: CDR1 SNHLY, CDR2 FYNNEI. CDR3 length: 15 residues. V gave up 2 bases and J gave up 2 bases; unmatched junction bases: 6. CDR3: CASSERASGPYEQYF. DNA for the CDR3: TGTGCCAGCAGTGAAAGGGCTAGCGGTCCCTACGAGCAGTACTTC.

The genes are TRBV6-2 or TRBV6-3 and TRBJ2-7; TRBD2 is a possible D gene (6 bases). Deletions cut 1 base from V and 6 bases from J, with 10 bases between. CDR1 is MNHEY and CDR2 is SVGEGT in the germline V gene. CDR3 length: 13 residues. CDR3 in amino acids: CASSYLRRGEQYF. CDR3 bases: TGTGCCAGCAGTTACTTAAGGAGGGGCGAGCAGTACTTC.

The chain employs TRBV19 and TRBJ2-3, with 11 bases identical to TRBD2. The trim removed 5 bases at V and 8 bases at J, leaving 12 bases unmatched. Germline CDR1 reads LNHDA; CDR2 reads SQIVND (reference sequence). This CDR3 contains 16 residues. The CDR3 nucleotides are TGTGCCAGTAGTCCTGACATAGCGGGGGGGCTGGCTACGCAGTATTTT. It is translated as CASSPDIAGGLATQYF.

The rearrangement joins TRBV5-4 to TRBJ2-7, with D possibly TRBD2 on 6 matching bases. The CDR3 contains 14 residues. With 3 bases removed from V and 5 bases from J, the gap between germline ends came to 15 bases. Germline lookup yields CDR1 SGHNT and CDR2 YYREEE (reference sequence). CDR3 in amino acids: CASSSAGVINEQYF. The CDR3 DNA is TGTGCCAGCAGCTCAGCGGGCGTCATTAACGAGCAGTACTTC.

The CDR3 loop is CASADHRVQETQYF. The CDR3 DNA is TGTGCCAGCGCCGACCACCGAGTTCAAGAGACCCAGTACTTC. V usage is TRBV7-9 and J usage is TRBJ2-5; no definite D call. Germline CDR1 reads SEHNR; CDR2 reads FQNEAQ (reference sequence). Trimming took 8 bases from V and 2 from J, leaving 15 bases between them. CDR3 length: 14 residues.

The chain combines TRBV9 with TRBJ2-1; the D gene could be TRBD1 or TRBD2 (5 bases each). The CDR3 has 14 amino acids. CDR1 SGDLS and CDR2 YYNGEE come from the germline V gene. V lost 0 bases, J lost 4 bases, and 8 bases lay in between. CDR3 sequence: CASSVAREYNEQFF. The CDR3 DNA reads TGTGCCAGCAGCGTAGCCAGGGAGTACAATGAGCAGTTCTTC.

This clone has only one observation. V gene TRBV6-6 combines with J gene TRBJ2-7; a possible D gene is TRBD1 (6 bases). V was clipped by 2 bases and J by 6 bases, with 17 bases between them. This CDR3 is built from 15 residues. Germline values: CDR1 MNHNY, CDR2 SVGAGI (reference sequence). CDR3 amino acids: CASSYLTGFGGEQYF. The CDR3 DNA reads as TGTGCCAGCAGTTACCTGACAGGTTTCGGCGGCGAGCAGTACTTC.

The chain recombines TRBV28 with TRBJ1-4, with 7 bases fitting TRBD1. The germline V gene has CDR1 MDHEN and CDR2 SYDVKM. V lost 5 bases, J lost 8 bases, and 17 bases stayed unmatched. The length of the CDR3 is 17 residues. CDR3 nucleotide sequence: TGTGCCAGCAGTCCTCTCCCCTACAGGGGCGAGGAAGAAAAACTGTTTTTT. Protein product: CASSPLPYRGEEEKLFF. The full variable domain, in which reference TRBV28 and TRBJ1-4 provide the parts outside the CDR3, is DVKVTQSSRYLVKRTGEKVFLECVQDMDHENMFWYRQDPGLGLRLIYFSYDVKMKEKGDIPEGYSVSREKKERFSLILESASTNQTSMYLCASSPLPYRGEEEKLFFGSGTQLSVL.

This sequence joins TRBV27 and TRBJ1-5; no firm D call. From germline, CDR1 is MNHEY and CDR2 SMNVEV (reference sequence). This CDR3 comprises 16 residues. The V end lost 5 bases, the J end lost 6 bases, and 20 bases lay between the germline ends. The CDR3: CASSPLGSLGPQPQHF. The CDR3 DNA reads as TGTGCCAGCAGTCCCCTAGGGTCCCTGGGTCCTCAGCCCCAGCATTTT.

The V call is TRBV5-1, the J call TRBJ2-2, with TRBD2 matching over 11 bases. CDR3 length: 15 residues. The junction had 2 bases not matched to a gene; V was cut back by 4 bases and J by 3 bases. Per germline, CDR1 SGHRS and CDR2 YFSETQ. CDR3 protein: CASSLTSGDTGELFF. DNA of the CDR3: TGCGCCAGCAGCCTGACTAGCGGGGACACCGGGGAGCTGTTTTTT. The whole variable domain, remainder taken from reference TRBV5-1 and TRBJ2-2, is KAGVTQTPRYLIKTRGQQVTLSCSPISGHRSVSWYQQTPGQGLQFLFEYFSETQRNKGNFPGRFSGRQFSNSRSEMNVSTLELGDSALYLCASSLTSGDTGELFFGEGSRLTVL.

This chain's CDR3 is CSVGRQGNEKLFF. CDR3 DNA: TGCAGCGTTGGTCGACAGGGGAATGAAAAACTGTTTTTT. The chain carries TRBV29-1 and TRBJ1-4; 8 positions match TRBD1. J gave up 5 bases and V 4 bases, and 3 bases lay outside the gene matches. CDR3 length: 13 amino acids. The germline CDR1 and CDR2 sequences are SQVTM and ANQGSEA.

The rearrangement links TRBV6-5 to TRBJ2-2, with TRBD1 identical over 9 bases. In germline, CDR1 is MNHEY, CDR2 SVGAGI. Germline trimming cut 6 bases from V and 1 base from J; bases unmatched to any gene: 3. CDR3 length equals 15 residues. Here the CDR3 DNA reads TGTGCCAGCAGAAGACAGGGGGTGAACACCGGGGAGCTGTTTTTT. It specifies CASRRQGVNTGELFF.

The rearrangement joins TRBV5-4 to TRBJ2-2; D is unresolved. Germline V gives CDR1 SGHNT, CDR2 YYREEE (reference sequence). V shed 0 bases and J shed 6 bases, with 9 bases lying between them. The CDR3 runs to 14 residues. CDR3 in DNA: TGTGCCAGCAGCTTGGTGGCCGGCCCCGGGGAGCTGTTTTTT. Amino acids: CASSLVAGPGELFF.

J is TRBJ2-5 and V is TRBV10-3; TRBD1 matches at 7 bases. The CDR3 runs to 14 residues. Looked up from germline, CDR1 is ENHRY and CDR2 is SYGVKD. Germline trimming cut 5 bases from V and 1 base from J; bases unmatched to any gene: 4. The CDR3 DNA reads as TGTGCCATCAGTAGAGGGGGCGTCCAAGAGACCCAGTACTTC. Translating it yields CAISRGGVQETQYF.

The gene calls are TRBV7-2 and TRBJ1-2; D is perhaps TRBD1 (5 bases). The V end lost 5 bases, the J end lost 4 bases, and 20 bases lay between the germline ends. The CDR3 is 16 amino acids. The germline CDR1 and CDR2 sequences are SGHTA and FQGNSA. The CDR3 loop is CASSRTLAGSSYGYTF. CDR3 DNA: TGTGCCAGCAGCCGCACCTTGGCAGGGTCTTCCTATGGCTACACCTTC. Combining the CDR3 with reference TRBV7-2 and TRBJ1-2 gives the whole variable domain GAGVSQSPSNKVTEKGKDVELRCDPISGHTALYWYRQSLGQGLEFLIYFQGNSAPDKSGLPSDRFSAERTGGSVSTLTIQRTQQEDSAVYLCASSRTLAGSSYGYTFGSGTRLTVV.